Reported below is one T cell receptor beta chain. This sample stems from a study of blood T cell repertoires in COVID-19. Study-level background: In each case, the material was cDNA or gDNA derived from T cells, B-cell-depleted T cells, or PBMCs.

In the original processing: Amplification of reference gene primers provided the estimated nucleated cell counts. Only in-frame clones appear in the TCRdb table, and some are missing; sequencing was by immunoSEQ multiplex PCR. V, J and clone size reflect that table, while D and trimming were determined from the DNA. The sample includes about 200,000 clones, approximately 88% of them seen just once. This CDR3 region has 16 residues. Germline V gene sequence: CDR1 SGHAT, CDR2 FQNNGV. Between the trimmed V and J ends, which lost 1 base and 2 bases, there was a span of 14 bases. Sequencing was performed on peripheral blood. The origin of this receptor is a man aged 55 to 70 who had recovered from COVID-19. V usage is TRBV11-2 and J usage is TRBJ1-1; no definite D call. CDR3 nucleotide sequence: TGTGCCAGCAGCTTAGTATACAGTCGGCCCAACACTGAAGCTTTCTTT. Protein product: CASSLVYSRPNTEAFF.